Below are 27 T cell receptor beta chains sequenced from a single sample in a study of shared clonotypes between healthy human individuals. Profiling relied on immunoSEQ multiplex PCR, and the TCRdb table lists in-frame clones only, not all of them. The sample has a few hundred thousand clones, 79% seen once. Sequencing used PBMCs. Source of these receptors: a middle-aged woman in good health. Some clones in this sample may be carry-over from other donors' samples.

The chain couples TRBV4-1 to TRBJ2-4; D is unresolved. This CDR3 region has 14 residues. The V end lost 0 bases, the J end lost 8 bases, and 11 bases lay between the germline ends. Germline values: CDR1 MGHRA, CDR2 YSYEKL. The CDR3 nucleotides are TGCGCCAGCAGCCAAGATCCCCCCCCCTACATTCAGTACTTC. Translating gives CASSQDPPPYIQYF.

V and J are TRBV15 and TRBJ1-1; D gene uncertain. The germline CDR1 and CDR2 sequences are LNHNV and YYDKDF (reference sequence). V was cut by 1 base and J by 4 bases, with 4 bases left in between. The CDR3 length is 12 residues. CDR3 sequence: CATSRVITEAFF. CDR3 nucleotides: TGTGCCACCAGCAGAGTCATCACTGAAGCTTTCTTT.

The chain joins TRBV28 to TRBJ2-2, with a possible D match to TRBD1 (6 bases). Germline CDR1 reads MDHEN; CDR2 reads SYDVKM. CDR3 length: 15 amino acids. The germline V and J ends were trimmed by 6 bases and 4 bases, with 15 bases remaining between them. In nucleotides, the CDR3 is TGTGCCAGCAGAGAACAGGGTCCGGGCACCGGGGAGCTGTTTTTT. Translating gives CASREQGPGTGELFF. Supplemented by reference TRBV28 and TRBJ2-2, the full variable domain reads DVKVTQSSRYLVKRTGEKVFLECVQDMDHENMFWYRQDPGLGLRLIYFSYDVKMKEKGDIPEGYSVSREKKERFSLILESASTNQTSMYLCASREQGPGTGELFFGEGSRLTVL.

The V call is TRBV29-1, the J call TRBJ1-1; 8 nucleotides align to TRBD1. Germline CDR1 reads SQVTM; CDR2 reads ANQGSEA. The trim removed 6 bases at V and 3 bases at J, leaving 3 bases unmatched. The CDR3 spans 12 residues. The CDR3 nucleotides are TGCAGCGTAGCGACAGGGGACACTGAAGCTTTCTTT. Residues: CSVATGDTEAFF.

The chain combines TRBV13 with TRBJ2-2; 13 bases are a match to TRBD2. This CDR3 comprises 15 residues. CDR1 is PRHDT, CDR2 FYEKMQ, per germline (reference sequence). The J segment lost 5 bases and the V segment lost 5 bases, leaving 2 bases of the junction unmatched. The CDR3 DNA follows: TGTGCCAGCAGCCGGGGACTAGCGGGAACCGGGGAGCTGTTTTTT. Its protein product is CASSRGLAGTGELFF.

The chain uses TRBV5-1 and TRBJ1-1; D is uncertain. The CDR3 consists of 12 residues. CDR1 is SGHRS, CDR2 YFSETQ, per germline. Deletions cut 4 bases from V and 8 bases from J, with 12 bases between. For the CDR3, the DNA is TGCGCCAGCAGCGAGCCGACGGGAGAAGCTTTCTTT. This translates into CASSEPTGEAFF.

V is TRBV6-5 and J is TRBJ2-7; perhaps TRBD1 as D (5 bases). The germline V gene encodes CDR1 MNHEY and CDR2 SVGAGI. This CDR3 has 11 residues. Trimming pared 7 bases from V and 7 bases from J, leaving 11 bases between. CDR3 nucleotides: TGTGCCAGCAAATTGGCAGGGGAGCAGTACTTC. This translates into CASKLAGEQYF.

The chain couples TRBV7-9 to TRBJ1-5; D possibly corresponds to TRBD1 (5 bases). CDR1 is SEHNR and CDR2 is FQNEAQ in the germline V gene (reference sequence). V lost 5 bases and J lost 5, with 10 bases in between. The CDR3 covers 13 residues. CDR3 protein: CASSIRGDQPQHF. CDR3 DNA sequence: TGTGCCAGCAGCATAAGGGGTGATCAGCCCCAGCATTTT.

This rearrangement joins TRBV2 to TRBJ2-1; 8 nucleotides align to TRBD1. Germline V gene sequence: CDR1 SNHLY, CDR2 FYNNEI. Germline trimming cut 6 bases from V and 5 bases from J; bases unmatched to any gene: 9. The length of the CDR3 is 15 residues. CDR3 sequence: CASRKDRGLHNEQFF. The CDR3 region has the DNA TGTGCCAGCAGGAAAGACAGGGGTCTTCACAATGAGCAGTTCTTC.

This chain joins TRBV11-2 and TRBJ2-7, with a possible D match to TRBD2 (6 bases). The CDR3 loop spans 12 amino acids. Germline CDR1 reads SGHAT; CDR2 reads FQNNGV. With 5 bases removed from V and 6 bases from J, the gap between germline ends came to 11 bases. This CDR3 reads CASSPSVPEQYF. CDR3 sequence (DNA): TGTGCCAGCAGCCCTAGCGTTCCCGAGCAGTACTTC. The variable domain in full, with the rest retrieved from reference TRBV11-2 and TRBJ2-7, is EAGVAQSPRYKIIEKRQSVAFWCNPISGHATLYWYQQILGQGPKLLIQFQNNGVVDDSQLPKDRFSAERLKGVDSTLKIQPAKLEDSAVYLCASSPSVPEQYFGPGTRLTVT.

The genes are TRBV9 and TRBJ2-1, with TRBD2 identical over 10 bases. J gave up 4 bases and V 1 base, and 2 bases lay outside the gene matches. CDR1 SGDLS and CDR2 YYNGEE come from the germline V gene. There are 15 residues in the CDR3. CDR3 in amino acids: CASSVQAGGYNEQFF. The CDR3 nucleotides are TGTGCCAGCAGCGTACAAGCGGGAGGGTACAATGAGCAGTTCTTC. The variable domain in full, with the rest retrieved from reference TRBV9 and TRBJ2-1, is DSGVTQTPKHLITATGQRVTLRCSPRSGDLSVYWYQQSLDQGLQFLIQYYNGEERAKGNILERFSAQQFPDLHSELNLSSLELGDSALYFCASSVQAGGYNEQFFGPGTRLTVL.

The chain employs TRBV2 and TRBJ2-3, with 15 bases lining up with TRBD2. Germline V CDR1 and CDR2: SNHLY, FYNNEI. This CDR3 spans 16 amino acids. V dropped 5 bases and J dropped 4; count of bases not matched to a gene: 4. CDR3 nucleotides: TGTGCCAGCAGTCGTGGACTAGCGGGAGGGGCAGATACGCAGTATTTT. Encoded protein: CASSRGLAGGADTQYF. Variable domain in full (rest from reference TRBV2 and TRBJ2-3): EPEVTQTPSHQVTQMGQEVILRCVPISNHLYFYWYRQILGQKVEFLVSFYNNEISEKSEIFDDQFSVERPDGSNFTLKIRSTKLEDSAMYFCASSRGLAGGADTQYFGPGTRLTVL.

This sequence joins TRBV28 and TRBJ1-1; TRBD1 is a possible D gene (6 bases). The CDR3 runs to 13 residues. V lost 2 bases to trimming and J lost 10 bases, with 14 bases between them. Germline V gives CDR1 MDHEN, CDR2 SYDVKM. CDR3 amino acids: CASSLEGGRRAFF. Written as DNA, the CDR3 is TGTGCCAGCAGTTTAGAGGGGGGGCGGCGAGCTTTCTTT.

The genes are TRBV28 and TRBJ1-5, with 7 bases lining up with TRBD1. The V segment lost 3 bases and the J segment 4 bases; nucleotides outside the gene matches: 6. CDR1 is MDHEN, CDR2 SYDVKM, per germline. This CDR3 is 15 amino acids long. The chain's CDR3 is CASSFTGQANQPQHF. The DNA of the CDR3 is TGTGCCAGCAGTTTCACCGGACAGGCTAATCAGCCCCAGCATTTT.

This rearrangement joins TRBV7-2 to TRBJ1-3; D is unresolved. Germline lookup yields CDR1 SGHTA and CDR2 FQGNSA. V was shortened by 0 bases and J by 1 base, with 4 bases between the two germline ends. This CDR3 contains 14 residues. Here the CDR3 DNA reads TGTGCCAGCAGCTTAGCCAAGTCTGGAAACACCATATATTTT. Encoded protein: CASSLAKSGNTIYF.

The V call is TRBV4-3, the J call TRBJ2-3; 7 nucleotides align to TRBD2. Germline trimming cut 3 bases from V and 2 bases from J; bases unmatched to any gene: 5. The CDR3 consists of 15 residues. Germline CDR1 is LGHNA and CDR2 is YSLEER. This chain's CDR3 is CASSQLAGVTDTQYF. The CDR3 coding sequence is TGCGCCAGCAGCCAGCTGGCGGGAGTCACAGATACGCAGTATTTT.

This chain links TRBV7-9 with TRBJ2-7; D may be TRBD1 or TRBD2 (6 bases each). The germline V gene encodes CDR1 SEHNR and CDR2 FQNEAQ (reference sequence). Trimming took 5 bases from V and 4 from J, leaving 9 bases between them. This CDR3 spans 12 amino acids. The CDR3 loop reads CASSRRGYEQYF. CDR3 DNA sequence: TGTGCCAGCAGCCGGAGGGGGTACGAGCAGTACTTC.

The chain joins TRBV27 to TRBJ2-1; D is ambiguous. This CDR3 contains 14 residues. The V gene's germline CDR1 is MNHEY and CDR2 SMNVEV (reference sequence). Trimming removed 5 bases from V and 4 bases from J, with 12 bases in between. The chain's CDR3 is CASSPSILYNEQFF. In DNA form, the CDR3 reads TGTGCCAGCAGTCCCAGTATTTTGTACAATGAGCAGTTCTTC.

The rearrangement joins TRBV5-1 to TRBJ2-7, with 11 bases fitting TRBD2. The CDR3 is made up of 14 amino acids. V lost 4 bases and J lost 5; bases outside the gene matches: 5. The germline V gene has CDR1 SGHRS and CDR2 YFSETQ. The CDR3: CASSPTSGIDEQYF. Here the CDR3 DNA reads TGCGCCAGCAGCCCGACTAGCGGGATCGACGAGCAGTACTTC.

The genes are TRBV11-2 and TRBJ2-1; 10 bases fit TRBD2. Germline lookup yields CDR1 SGHAT and CDR2 FQNNGV. J lost 10 bases, V lost 5 bases, and 17 bases had no gene match. The CDR3 runs 17 residues. The CDR3 protein is CASSTLGEASGSREQFF. CDR3 bases: TGTGCCAGCAGCACCCTCGGGGAGGCTAGCGGGAGCAGGGAGCAGTTCTTC.

The chain employs TRBV7-2 and TRBJ2-1; TRBD2 matches 9 bases. V dropped 3 bases and J dropped 6; count of bases not matched to a gene: 15. Germline V gives CDR1 SGHTA, CDR2 FQGNSA. The CDR3 runs to 18 residues. CDR3 DNA: TGTGCCAGCAGCTTTAAGGCTATAGCGGGAGAGACGGCCAATGAGCAGTTCTTC. It specifies CASSFKAIAGETANEQFF.

V gene TRBV27 combines with J gene TRBJ2-7, with TRBD1 as a possible D gene (7 bases). The CDR3 totals 15 residues. V lost 0 bases to trimming and J lost 3 bases, with 12 bases between them. The germline V gene encodes CDR1 MNHEY and CDR2 SMNVEV (reference sequence). CDR3 sequence: CASSLSWRGLYEQYF. The CDR3 nucleotides are TGTGCCAGCAGTTTATCGTGGAGGGGGCTCTACGAGCAGTACTTC.

The chain couples TRBV30 to TRBJ2-7; D not resolved. The CDR3 covers 10 residues. Trimming removed 2 bases at V and 5 bases at J, with 4 bases between. Germline CDR1 is GTSNPN and CDR2 is SVGIG (reference sequence). DNA for the CDR3: TGTGCCTGGAGTCGGGACGAGCAGTACTTC. Protein: CAWSRDEQYF.

The chain employs TRBV7-3 and TRBJ1-2; D not certain. The CDR3 is made up of 18 amino acids. CDR1 is SGHTA, CDR2 FQGTGA, per germline. The V end lost 5 bases, the J end lost 6 bases, and 28 bases lay between the germline ends. CDR3 sequence reads: CASSINSLALGRFDGYTF. The CDR3 coding sequence is TGTGCCAGCAGCATAAACTCACTGGCCTTGGGCCGTTTCGATGGCTACACCTTC.

The chain is built from TRBV6-5 and TRBJ2-5; no clear D. CDR1 is MNHEY and CDR2 is SVGAGI in the germline V gene. Trimming took off 8 bases at V and 4 bases at J, with 17 bases between the two ends. This CDR3 has 14 residues. In DNA, the CDR3 is TGTGCCAGCTCCCATCTACTAAGCGTAGAGACCCAGTACTTC. Its protein product is CASSHLLSVETQYF.

This clone was seen ten or more times. The chain joins TRBV4-3 to TRBJ1-1; 7 nucleotides line up with TRBD1. This CDR3 has 16 amino acids. Germline CDR1 and CDR2: LGHNA and YSLEER. J lost 1 base, V lost 0 bases, and 5 bases had no gene match. The CDR3 is CASSQDPDRANTEAFF. In nucleotides, the CDR3 is TGCGCCAGCAGCCAAGATCCTGACAGGGCGAACACTGAAGCTTTCTTT.

This clone was counted once. The chain recombines TRBV5-1 with TRBJ2-1; no definite D call. Looked up from germline, CDR1 is SGHRS and CDR2 is YFSETQ. Trimming took 1 base from V and 5 from J, leaving 19 bases between them. The CDR3 spans 17 residues. CDR3 in amino acids: CASSLLGTPTADNEQFF. DNA for the CDR3: TGCGCCAGCAGCTTGTTGGGTACCCCCACGGCGGACAATGAGCAGTTCTTC.